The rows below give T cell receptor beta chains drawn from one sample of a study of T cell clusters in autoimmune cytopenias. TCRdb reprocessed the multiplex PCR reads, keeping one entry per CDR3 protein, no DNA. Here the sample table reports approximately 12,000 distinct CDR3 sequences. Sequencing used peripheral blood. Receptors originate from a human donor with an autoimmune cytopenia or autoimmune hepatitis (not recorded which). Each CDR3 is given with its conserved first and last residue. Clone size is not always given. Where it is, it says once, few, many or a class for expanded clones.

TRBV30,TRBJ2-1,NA,CAWGDPFYNEQFF
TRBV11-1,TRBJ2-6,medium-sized,CASSLVSGGGANVLTF
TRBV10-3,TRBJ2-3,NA,CAILAGGTDTQYF
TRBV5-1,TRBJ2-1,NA,CASSSPGLAEQFF
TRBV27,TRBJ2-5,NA,CASSFLGLAGGGRETQYF
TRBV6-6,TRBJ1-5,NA,CASSYGENQPQHF
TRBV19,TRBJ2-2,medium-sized,CASTNPGTSGITGELFF
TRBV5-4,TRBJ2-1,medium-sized,CASSLDVYNEQFF
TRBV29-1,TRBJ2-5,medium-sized,CSVELGLAAQETQYF
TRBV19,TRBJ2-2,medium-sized,CASSIYGGGTRTGELFF
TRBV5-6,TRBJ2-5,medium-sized,CASSLAFPETQYF
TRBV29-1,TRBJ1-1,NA,CSGSFGSFMNTEAFF
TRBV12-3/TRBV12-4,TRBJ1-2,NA,CASSRPESEGAYGYTF
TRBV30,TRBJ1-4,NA,CAWNRQGNEKLFF
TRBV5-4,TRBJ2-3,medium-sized,CASRDSSTDTQYF
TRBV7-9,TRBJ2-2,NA,CASGSATNTGELFF
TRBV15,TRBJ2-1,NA,CATSSPRPHEQFF
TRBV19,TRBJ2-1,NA,CASTDTGGRTYNEQFF
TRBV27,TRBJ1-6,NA,CASSLSRNYNSPLHF
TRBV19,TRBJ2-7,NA,CASSRGLDYEQYF
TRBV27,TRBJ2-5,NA,CASSRLMGLETQYF
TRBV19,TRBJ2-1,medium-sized,CASSTQDGITRDEQFF
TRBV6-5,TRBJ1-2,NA,CASSSSKTGTPNYGYTF
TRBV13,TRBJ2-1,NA,CASSEPGLADNEQFF
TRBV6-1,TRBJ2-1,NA,CASSEREIHEQFF